Each of the 17 T cell receptor beta chains below was sequenced from the same sample in a study of blood T cell repertoires in COVID-19. Assay used: immunoSEQ multiplex PCR; TCRdb lists only in-frame clones, some missing. The table lists roughly 200,000 clones, around 82% of them singletons. Sequencing used PBMCs or T cells enriched from blood (not recorded which). The receptor set was obtained from a woman aged 55-70 years with acute COVID-19.

The CDR3 loop is CASSAGINQPQHF. CDR3 DNA: TGCGCCAGCAGTGCAGGGATCAATCAGCCCCAGCATTTT. The chain carries TRBV10-1 and TRBJ1-5, with D possibly being TRBD1 (5 bases). The ends were cut back, 4 bases at V and 3 bases at J, with 7 bases in the middle. Germline CDR1 WNHNN, CDR2 SYGVQD (reference sequence). The CDR3 totals 13 residues.

The V gene is TRBV7-2, the J gene TRBJ1-5; D gene unclear. V was pared by 1 base and J by 3 bases, with 7 bases between. The CDR3 sequence is 14 residues long. From germline, CDR1 is SGHTA and CDR2 FQGNSA. This CDR3 reads CASSLGQANQPQHF. The DNA for the CDR3 is TGTGCCAGCAGCTTAGGTCAAGCCAATCAGCCCCAGCATTTT.

The V call is TRBV19, the J call TRBJ1-5; possible D gene TRBD1, 6 bases. The V gene's germline CDR1 is LNHDA and CDR2 SQIVND (reference sequence). Trimming pared 7 bases from V and 3 bases from J, leaving 13 bases between. This CDR3 comprises 14 residues. CDR3 coding DNA: TGTGCCAGTAATATGGACAGATACAATCAGCCCCAGCATTTT. Its protein is CASNMDRYNQPQHF.

The chain recombines TRBV9 with TRBJ2-3; 7 nucleotides agree with TRBD2. V was pared by 3 bases and J by 7 bases, with 11 bases of the junction left unmatched. This CDR3 contains 15 residues. The germline CDR1 and CDR2 sequences are SGDLS and YYNGEE. CDR3 loop: CASSAQRGLIYTQYF. The CDR3 DNA is TGTGCCAGCAGCGCCCAGCGGGGCCTAATATATACGCAGTATTTT.

The rearrangement links TRBV27 to TRBJ1-2; 11 nucleotides line up with TRBD1. Germline CDR1 reads MNHEY; CDR2 reads SMNVEV (reference sequence). V gave up 5 bases and J gave up 3 bases; unmatched junction bases: 5. The CDR3 is 15 amino acids. The CDR3 protein is CASSGGTGGHYGYTF. CDR3 DNA sequence: TGTGCCAGCAGTGGAGGGACAGGGGGGCACTATGGCTACACCTTC.

The sample holds one count of this clone. The rearrangement joins TRBV9 to TRBJ2-1; D is undetermined. Germline CDR1 reads SGDLS; CDR2 reads YYNGEE. With 7 bases removed from V and 0 bases from J, the gap between germline ends came to 14 bases. The CDR3 is 15 residues long. The CDR3 loop reads CASSRVGVSYNEQFF. CDR3 sequence (DNA): TGTGCCAGCTCGAGAGTAGGAGTCTCCTACAATGAGCAGTTCTTC.

The rearrangement links TRBV25-1 to TRBJ1-1, with D unclear. Trimming shortened V by 6 bases and J by 6 bases, and 11 bases separated the two germline ends. Germline V gene sequence: CDR1 MGHDK, CDR2 SYGVNS. The CDR3 is 12 residues long. CDR3: CASSPGTPEAFF. The DNA of the CDR3 is TGTGCCAGCAGCCCGGGAACCCCTGAAGCTTTCTTT.

The chain has TRBV28 and TRBJ1-1; D unclear. The CDR3 has 11 amino acids. V was shortened by 6 bases and J by 10 bases, with 12 bases between the two germline ends. Looked up from germline, CDR1 is MDHEN and CDR2 is SYDVKM. The chain's CDR3 is CASSSPGRAFF. The CDR3 DNA reads TGTGCCAGCAGCTCCCCCGGTCGAGCTTTCTTT.

The V gene is TRBV3-1 (or the pseudogene TRBV3-2), the J gene TRBJ2-7; tentatively, D is TRBD2 (6 bases). The CDR3 extends over 13 amino acids. Germline V gene sequence: CDR1 LGHDT, CDR2 YNNKEL (reference sequence). V lost 1 base and J lost 4, with 8 bases in between. CDR3 nucleotide sequence: TGTGCCAGCAGCCAAGTAGGAGGGTACGAGCAGTACGTC. Its protein is CASSQVGGYEQYV.

The chain recombines TRBV24-1 with TRBJ2-7, with a weak D call TRBD1 (5 bases). The CDR3 is 13 amino acids. Trimming pared 1 base from V and 6 bases from J, leaving 9 bases between. The germline gives CDR1 KGHDR, CDR2 SFDVKD. CDR3 loop: CATSDFSGLEQYF. In nucleotides, the CDR3 is TGTGCCACCAGTGATTTTTCAGGGCTCGAGCAGTACTTC.

The gene calls are TRBV19 and TRBJ1-1, with 7 bases matching TRBD1. The ends lost 1 base at V and 5 bases at J; junction bases unmatched: 7. The germline CDR1 and CDR2 sequences are LNHDA and SQIVND (reference sequence). The CDR3 spans 15 residues. CDR3 bases: TGTGCCAGTAGTATAGTTGACAGGGAGGAGACTGAAGCTTTCTTT. Translation: CASSIVDREETEAFF. Together with reference TRBV19 and TRBJ1-1, the CDR3 gives the full variable domain: DGGITQSPKYLFRKEGQNVTLSCEQNLNHDAMYWYRQDPGQGLRLIYYSQIVNDFQKGDIAEGYSVSREKKESFPLTVTSAQKNPTAFYLCASSIVDREETEAFFGQGTRLTVV.

J is TRBJ2-7 and V is TRBV4-1; D is possibly TRBD1 (6 bases). V gave up 3 bases and J gave up 4 bases, with 13 bases separating them. This CDR3 region has 14 residues. CDR1 is MGHRA and CDR2 is YSYEKL in the germline V gene. The CDR3 loop reads CASSHGQRWYEQYF. The DNA for the CDR3 is TGCGCCAGCAGCCACGGACAGAGATGGTACGAGCAGTACTTC.

The J gene is TRBJ2-3, the V gene TRBV7-2; TRBD2 aligns across 13 bases. The CDR3 totals 17 residues. Germline V gene lookup returns CDR1 SGHTA and CDR2 FQGNSA. V lost 5 bases to trimming and J lost 1 base; unmatched junction nucleotides: 6. CDR3 DNA sequence: TGTGCCAGCAGCCCCCGGACTAGCGGGGGTCGCACAGATACGCAGTATTTT. Its translation is CASSPRTSGGRTDTQYF.

In this sample, this clone turned up once. The chain is built from TRBV18 and TRBJ2-7; 9 positions match TRBD2. The germline CDR1 and CDR2 sequences are KGHSH and LQKENI. This CDR3 comprises 15 residues. V was clipped by 6 bases and J by 8 bases; unmatched bases: 14. Here the CDR3 DNA reads TGTGCCAGCTCTCCTGTCGGTAGCGGGAGAGAGAAGCAGTACTTC. Protein product: CASSPVGSGREKQYF. The variable domain in full, completed from reference TRBV18 and TRBJ2-7, reads NAGVMQNPRHLVRRRGQEARLRCSPMKGHSHVYWYRQLPEEGLKFMVYLQKENIIDESGMPKERFSAEFPKEGPSILRIQQVVRGDSAAYFCASSPVGSGREKQYFGPGTRLTVT.

The chain couples TRBV7-2 to TRBJ1-1, with D tentatively TRBD1 (6 bases). Deletions cut 5 bases from V and 0 bases from J, with 10 bases between. This CDR3 comprises 14 residues. The germline V gene has CDR1 SGHTA and CDR2 FQGNSA. CDR3 coding DNA: TGTGCCAGCAGCGGGGGGGGCTTGAACACTGAAGCTTTCTTT. Translated, it gives CASSGGGLNTEAFF.

The CDR3 reads CASAGGQRYNEQFF. CDR3 DNA sequence: TGTGCCAGCGCCGGTGGACAGAGATACAATGAGCAGTTCTTC. This chain joins TRBV27 and TRBJ2-1; maybe TRBD1 (6 bases). Deletions cut 8 bases from V and 4 bases from J, with 15 bases between. This CDR3 has 14 residues. The germline gives CDR1 MNHEY, CDR2 SMNVEV (reference sequence).

The chain couples TRBV11-2 to TRBJ2-4; 7 nucleotides agree with TRBD1. The junction had 10 bases not matched to a gene; V was cut back by 5 bases and J by 6 bases. The CDR3 has 15 residues. In germline, CDR1 is SGHAT, CDR2 FQNNGV. The CDR3 is CASSDIRDSRNIQYF. The CDR3 region has the DNA TGTGCCAGCAGCGATATCCGGGACAGCCGAAACATTCAGTACTTC.